This TCR beta chain was observed in a study of glioma-infiltrating T cells after dendritic cell vaccination. V lost 2 bases and J lost 0, with 7 bases in between. The CDR3 covers 15 residues. Germline V CDR1 and CDR2: ENHRY, SYGVKD. Sequencing was performed with immunoSEQ multiplex PCR; in TCRdb, only in-frame clones are kept and a portion is missing. This sample yields some 70,000 clones, of which approximately 81% are seen a single time; less than 8% belongs to the top ten. The chain couples TRBV10-3 to TRBJ2-2, with a weak D call TRBD1 (6 bases). This receptor was obtained from a human donor with glioblastoma. The sample here was blood, taken before dendritic cell vaccination. The CDR3, as DNA: TGTGCCATCAGTGAGACAGGGCCGAACACCGGGGAGCTGTTTTTT. It specifies CAISETGPNTGELFF.